A single sample gave rise to the 10 T cell receptor beta chains below, sequenced in a study of Tregs in tolerant kidney transplant recipients. The table came from immunoSEQ multiplex PCR; TCRdb's copy has only in-frame clones and leaves some out. The data show about 94,000 clones, 93% seen once. The sequencing here drew on CD4+ T cells from blood, taken before the transplant. All receptors come from a human donor who received a combined kidney and bone marrow transplant.

This chain links TRBV4-2 with TRBJ1-3; perhaps TRBD1 as D (5 bases). Looked up from germline, CDR1 is LGHNA and CDR2 is YNFKEQ. The CDR3 contains 16 residues. The germline V and J ends were trimmed by 0 bases and 0 bases, with 9 bases remaining between them. CDR3 nucleotide sequence: TGTGCCAGCAGCCAAGATAGGGGAAGCTCTGGAAACACCATATATTTT. It translates to CASSQDRGSSGNTIYF.

The J gene is TRBJ2-6, the V gene TRBV5-1; D is perhaps TRBD1 (5 bases). Germline CDR1 SGHRS, CDR2 YFSETQ. Trimming shortened V by 4 bases and J by 0 bases, and 8 bases separated the two germline ends. The CDR3 consists of 15 residues. The chain's CDR3 is CASSRQSSGANVLTF. The CDR3 nucleotides read TGCGCCAGCAGCAGACAGTCCTCTGGGGCCAACGTCCTGACTTTC.

The V call is TRBV5-6, the J call TRBJ1-2; D not certain. The V and J ends lost 3 bases and 5 bases respectively, with 23 bases between them. Looked up from germline, CDR1 is SGHDT and CDR2 is YYEEEE. The CDR3 has 17 residues. The CDR3 DNA reads TGTGCCAGCAGCTCGATACTGAGAACTATGGCTATATATGGCTACACCTTC. Translation gives CASSSILRTMAIYGYTF. Full variable domain (rest looked up from reference TRBV5-6 and TRBJ1-2): DAGVTQSPTHLIKTRGQQVTLRCSPKSGHDTVSWYQQALGQGPQFIFQYYEEEERQRGNFPDRFSGHQFPNYSSELNVNALLLGDSALYLCASSSILRTMAIYGYTFGSGTRLTVV.

The chain carries TRBV29-1 and TRBJ2-5; D gene unclear. CDR1 is SQVTM, CDR2 ANQGSEA, per germline. Deletions cut 3 bases from V and 5 bases from J, with 7 bases between. The CDR3 sequence is 11 residues long. Here the CDR3 DNA reads TGCAGCGTTGAGGTTGCGGAGACCCAGTACTTC. Translating gives CSVEVAETQYF.

This chain links TRBV4-1 with TRBJ2-5; 8 nucleotides line up with TRBD2. The germline gives CDR1 MGHRA, CDR2 YSYEKL. CDR3 length: 15 residues. Losses at the gene ends were 2 bases for V and 1 base for J; bases not matched to a gene: 3. CDR3 coding DNA: TGCGCCAGCAGCCAAATCGGACTAGCCCAAGAGACCCAGTACTTC. Translated, it gives CASSQIGLAQETQYF.

Worth noting for this clone: This same CDR3 is encoded by further DNA sequences in the sample. The chain recombines TRBV5-1 with TRBJ2-5; a possible D gene is TRBD2 (6 bases). The length of the CDR3 is 15 residues. Trimming cost V 4 bases and J 2 bases, with 15 bases left between them. The germline gives CDR1 SGHRS, CDR2 YFSETQ. The CDR3 sequence is CASSRTIAEQETQYF. The CDR3 region has the DNA TGCGCCAGCAGCCGCACAATAGCGGAACAAGAGACCCAGTACTTC.

A remark on this clone: One end of the junction does not line up with germline, which may come from a read error. The V and J genes are TRBV6-1 and TRBJ2-7; 14 nucleotides align to TRBD2. This CDR3 has 14 amino acids. Germline V lookup: CDR1 MNHNS, CDR2 SASEGT. CDR3 sequence reads: CASSEFGTSGSSDF. CDR3 coding DNA: TGTGCCAGCAGTGAATTCGGGACTAGCGGGAGTTCCGACTTC.

The V gene is TRBV5-8, the J gene TRBJ1-2; tentative D call: TRBD1 (6 bases). Germline V gene sequence: CDR1 SGHTS, CDR2 YDEGEE. Between the trimmed V and J ends, which lost 2 bases and 1 base, there was a span of 18 bases. CDR3 length: 17 residues. CDR3 in DNA: TGTGCCAGCAGCTTCCTCAGGGGTACCCTTATTAACTATGGCTACACCTTC. It yields the protein CASSFLRGTLINYGYTF.

On this clone itself: A junction boundary mismatches the germline segment, possibly from a read error. Other DNA sequences of this sample code for an identical CDR3. The DNA of the CDR3 is TGTGCCACCAGCAGAGAAGGGGTTCCTAATTCCCCCCTCCACTTT. Its protein product is CATSREGVPNSPLHF. The gene calls are TRBV15 and TRBJ1-6; D perhaps matches TRBD1 (5 bases). This CDR3 region has 15 residues. Germline V gene lookup returns CDR1 LNHNV and CDR2 YYDKDF (reference sequence).

The sample holds one count of this clone. V gene TRBV18 combines with J gene TRBJ1-1, with D hard to call. Germline CDR1 KGHSH, CDR2 LQKENI. This CDR3 has 12 residues. V was trimmed by 3 bases and J by 1 base, leaving 3 bases between them. In DNA form, the CDR3 reads TGTGCCAGCTCACCGGCGAACACTGAAGCTTTCTTT. Translating gives CASSPANTEAFF.